Presented here are 16 T cell receptor beta chains from one specimen sequenced in a study of blood T cell repertoires in COVID-19. Only in-frame clones appear in the TCRdb table, and some are missing; sequencing was by immunoSEQ multiplex PCR. In the table there are a few hundred thousand clones, around 86% of which are singletons. Sequenced: peripheral blood. The receptors here all came from a man aged 45 to 65 with acute or convalescent COVID-19.

The rearrangement joins TRBV14 to TRBJ2-7, with D perhaps TRBD1 (5 bases). The germline V gene has CDR1 SGHDN and CDR2 FVKESK. Trimming cost V 0 bases and J 0 bases, with 21 bases left between them. This CDR3 is 19 amino acids long. The CDR3 reads CASSQDRLRGPRGSYEQYF. The CDR3 DNA is TGTGCCAGCAGCCAAGATAGGTTAAGGGGCCCCCGTGGCTCCTACGAGCAGTACTTC.

This chain joins TRBV11-2 and TRBJ2-3; the D gene is possibly TRBD1 (7 bases). The CDR3 has 15 residues. Trimming took 5 bases from V and 1 from J, leaving 13 bases between them. CDR1 and CDR2 (germline): SGHAT, FQNNGV. The CDR3 region is CASSRGDSRTDTQYF. CDR3 nucleotides: TGTGCCAGCAGCAGGGGGGACAGCCGCACAGATACGCAGTATTTT.

The chain links TRBV5-1 to TRBJ2-5; TRBD1 might be the D (6 bases). The CDR3 spans 13 residues. Germline CDR1 and CDR2: SGHRS and YFSETQ. V gave up 0 bases and J gave up 9 bases, with 12 bases separating them. CDR3 region: CASSLEAGAAQYF. In nucleotides, the CDR3 is TGCGCCAGCAGCTTGGAGGCAGGGGCGGCCCAGTACTTC.

Only one count was recorded for this clone. The chain recombines TRBV5-1 with TRBJ2-3, with D possibly TRBD2 on 6 matching bases. V gave up 0 bases and J gave up 3 bases, with 11 bases separating them. Germline V CDR1 and CDR2: SGHRS, YFSETQ. This CDR3 contains 15 residues. CDR3 amino acids: CASSLVGGGTDTQYF. The CDR3 bases are TGCGCCAGCAGCTTGGTTGGGGGAGGAACAGATACGCAGTATTTT.

The rearrangement links TRBV6-5 to TRBJ2-5; tentatively, D is TRBD2 (6 bases). The germline V gene has CDR1 MNHEY and CDR2 SVGAGI. Trimming removed 8 bases at V and 5 bases at J, with 12 bases between. This CDR3 spans 12 amino acids. CDR3 sequence: CASLDRGETQYF. The CDR3 nucleotides are TGTGCCAGCTTGGATCGGGGGGAGACCCAGTACTTC.

This sequence joins TRBV10-3 and TRBJ2-5; D is unresolved. This CDR3 contains 13 residues. The ends were cut back, 3 bases at V and 4 bases at J, with 9 bases in the middle. Germline assignment: CDR1 ENHRY and CDR2 SYGVKD. The DNA for the CDR3 is TGTGCCATCAGTGACGGGTATGCAGAGACCCAGTACTTC. Residues: CAISDGYAETQYF.

The chain employs TRBV10-2 and TRBJ2-5; the match to TRBD2 covers 11 bases. Germline V gene lookup returns CDR1 WSHSY and CDR2 SAAADI. This CDR3 has 17 residues. V dropped 3 bases and J dropped 0; count of bases not matched to a gene: 6. CDR3 sequence: CASSEITSGGNQETQYF. The CDR3 DNA follows: TGCGCCAGCAGTGAAATAACTAGCGGGGGAAACCAAGAGACCCAGTACTTC.

A single count supports this clone. V gene TRBV10-1 combines with J gene TRBJ2-3, with a tentative D call TRBD1 (6 bases). CDR1 is WNHNN and CDR2 is SYGVQD in the germline V gene (reference sequence). V dropped 4 bases and J dropped 0 bases, with 11 bases sitting between them. The CDR3 runs to 15 residues. The CDR3 loop is CASSGDNTSTDTQYF. CDR3 in DNA: TGCGCCAGCAGTGGGGACAATACCAGCACAGATACGCAGTATTTT.

This rearrangement joins TRBV10-2 to TRBJ1-2; 12 bases agree with TRBD1. The germline gives CDR1 WSHSY, CDR2 SAAADI. J lost 6 bases, V lost 6 bases, and 14 bases had no gene match. The CDR3 runs 17 residues. The CDR3 DNA reads TGCGCCAGCAGGGGACAGGGGGCGATTTCGGGTTCCGATGGCTACACCTTC. Protein product: CASRGQGAISGSDGYTF.

The V call is TRBV3-1 (or the pseudogene TRBV3-2), the J call TRBJ2-7, with a tentative D call TRBD2 (5 bases). Per the germline V gene, CDR1 is LGHDT and CDR2 is YNNKEL (reference sequence). V was pared by 6 bases and J by 1 base, with 10 bases between. This CDR3 spans 13 amino acids. CDR3 in amino acids: CASSRRTSYEQYF. DNA for the CDR3: TGTGCCAGCAGTCGAAGGACTTCCTACGAGCAGTACTTC.

The chain combines TRBV12-3 or TRBV12-4 with TRBJ1-2; TRBD1 might be the D (6 bases). Trimming took off 8 bases at V and 6 bases at J, with 16 bases between the two ends. The CDR3 covers 13 residues. The CDR3 sequence: CASRKTGSDGYTF. The CDR3, as DNA: TGTGCCAGCCGCAAGACAGGTAGTGATGGCTACACCTTC.

The rearrangement joins TRBV7-6 to TRBJ2-1, with D perhaps TRBD1 (5 bases). There are 17 residues in the CDR3. V lost 2 bases and J 0 bases, leaving 14 bases between the germline ends. Germline V gives CDR1 SGHVS, CDR2 FNYEAQ. The CDR3 bases are TGTGCCAGCAGCTTATATCCGCAGGGCCGCTCCTACAATGAGCAGTTCTTC. Its protein is CASSLYPQGRSYNEQFF. Using reference TRBV7-6 and TRBJ2-1 for the parts outside the CDR3, the full variable domain is GAGVSQSPRYKVTKRGQDVALRCDPISGHVSLYWYRQALGQGPEFLTYFNYEAQQDKSGLPNDRFSAERPEGSISTLTIQRTEQRDSAMYRCASSLYPQGRSYNEQFFGPGTRLTVL.

V is TRBV12-3 or TRBV12-4 and J is TRBJ1-5; 11 nucleotides line up with TRBD1. The junction had 0 bases not matched to a gene; V was cut back by 5 bases and J by 6 bases. The CDR3 consists of 13 residues. CDR3 in amino acids: CASSGTGGQPQHF. CDR3 nucleotide sequence: TGTGCCAGCAGTGGGACAGGGGGTCAGCCCCAGCATTTT.

The CDR3 bases are TGTGCCATCAGTGAGCCCCGGGGGGACGGGCAGTACTTC. Translated, it gives CAISEPRGDGQYF. V gene TRBV10-3 combines with J gene TRBJ2-7, with TRBD2 identical over 7 bases. J gave up 9 bases and V 2 bases, and 7 bases lay outside the gene matches. The germline CDR1 and CDR2 sequences are ENHRY and SYGVKD. The CDR3 is 13 amino acids.

V usage is TRBV3-1 (or the pseudogene TRBV3-2) and J usage is TRBJ2-1; a weak D match, TRBD2 (7 bases). The CDR3 sequence is 14 residues long. Germline lookup yields CDR1 LGHDT and CDR2 YNNKEL (reference sequence). V shed 5 bases and J shed 5 bases, with 13 bases lying between them. This CDR3 is CASSLKGGDNEQFF. DNA of the CDR3: TGTGCCAGCAGCTTAAAAGGGGGGGACAATGAGCAGTTCTTC.

This clone has just a few counts. V is TRBV20-1 and J is TRBJ1-3; D uncertain. The CDR3 is made up of 14 amino acids. Trimming pared 3 bases from V and 3 bases from J, leaving 12 bases between. In germline, CDR1 is DFQATT, CDR2 SNEGSKA (reference sequence). CDR3 sequence (DNA): TGCAGTGCTAGTCCGCAGGTACTTGGAAACACCATATATTTT. It codes for CSASPQVLGNTIYF.